This TCR beta chain was sequenced in a study of Graves' ophthalmopathy and Graves' hyperthyroidism. Study findings and constraints: Built on 13 signatures, a model told ophthalmopathy apart from stable hyperthyroidism with over 85% sensitivity and roughly 81% specificity.

Germline CDR1 is SGHTA and CDR2 is FQGNSA. V lost 5 bases and J 2 bases, leaving 12 bases between the germline ends. The CDR3 spans 14 residues. RNA transcripts provided the template for amplifying TCR beta CDR3 regions. First-round RT-PCR with HTBI primers preceded a second-round multiplex PCR. One entry per CDR3 protein results from TCRdb running MiXCR on the multiplex PCR reads. The sample has about 48,000 distinct CDR3 sequences; around half are singletons. Points on this clonotype: Its antigen is unknown.

What was sequenced was peripheral blood. The source is an adult man with Graves' ophthalmopathy. The chain couples TRBV7-2 to TRBJ2-5; D not resolved. The DNA for the CDR3 is TGTGCCAGCAGCGCCTCTCACAGACAAGAGACCCAGTACTTC. This codes for CASSASHRQETQYF.